These 15 T cell receptor beta chains originate from one sample sequenced in a study of spatial heterogeneity in lung cancer. TCRdb reanalysed the 5' RACE reads using MiXCR and keeps one entry per CDR3 protein. The data contain about 48,000 distinct CDR3 sequences, less than 5.5% of them singletons. The time point denotes: sample taken at primary tumor resection. The starting material was PBMCs, obtained at surgery. Every receptor here comes from a male donor with early-stage non-small cell lung cancer.

This clonotype was observed many times. The V call is TRBV21-1, the J call TRBJ2-7; TRBD2 is the table's D call and was not checked against the DNA. TRBV21-1 is a known pseudogene. CDR3 length: 17 amino acids. The CDR3 reads CASSDVLPGLALYEQYF. In nucleotides, the CDR3 is TGTGCCAGCAGCGATGTCTTACCGGGACTAGCTCTTTACGAGCAGTACTTC.

This clonotype ranks as medium-sized. V and J are TRBV19 and TRBJ2-2; TRBD1 matches at 10 bases. V trimming: 4 bases; J trimming: 6 bases; junction bases outside the gene matches: 5. From germline, CDR1 is LNHDA and CDR2 SQIVND (reference sequence). This CDR3 is 15 amino acids long. CDR3 DNA sequence: TGTGCCAGTAGTACCGGGACAGGGGTTTCCGGGGAGCTGTTTTTT. Protein sequence: CASSTGTGVSGELFF.

This clonotype was seen repeatedly, ten times or more. CDR3 loop: CATTPTVRHEQYF. The CDR3, as DNA: TGCGCCACCACCCCCACAGTTCGCCACGAGCAGTACTTC. This rearrangement joins TRBV23-1 to TRBJ2-7; D is unresolved. TRBV23-1 is annotated as an ORF whose role is uncertain. Between the trimmed V and J ends, which lost 10 bases and 5 bases, there was a span of 18 bases. The CDR3 contains 13 residues.

This clonotype has ten or more counts. The rearrangement links TRBV28 to TRBJ1-5; 11 bases match TRBD1. Germline loops: CDR1 MDHEN, CDR2 SYDVKM. The junction had 4 bases not matched to a gene; V was cut back by 6 bases and J by 3 bases. This CDR3 is built from 15 residues. The CDR3 protein is CASRMGQGDNQPQHF. The CDR3 DNA reads as TGTGCCAGCAGGATGGGACAGGGGGACAATCAGCCCCAGCATTTT.

This sequence joins TRBV9 and TRBJ2-2; possible D gene TRBD1, 6 bases. Trimming left V 2 bases short and J 1 base short, with 12 bases between. Germline values: CDR1 SGDLS, CDR2 YYNGEE. CDR3 length equals 16 residues. CDR3 protein: CASSVSRTENTGELFF. CDR3 DNA: TGTGCCAGCAGCGTCAGCCGGACAGAGAACACCGGGGAGCTGTTTTTT. Complete variable domain (other parts from reference TRBV9 and TRBJ2-2): DSGVTQTPKHLITATGQRVTLRCSPRSGDLSVYWYQQSLDQGLQFLIQYYNGEERAKGNILERFSAQQFPDLHSELNLSSLELGDSALYFCASSVSRTENTGELFFGEGSRLTVL.

This clonotype is medium-sized by share. The CDR3 sequence: CASSPPPRVSPYNEQFF. The CDR3 DNA sequence: TGTGCCAGCAGCCCACCTCCCAGGGTTTCTCCCTACAATGAGCAGTTCTTC. The rearrangement uses TRBV7-9 and TRBJ2-1; weak D call: TRBD1 (5 bases). Per germline, CDR1 SEHNR and CDR2 FQNEAQ (reference sequence). The CDR3 is 17 residues long. Deletions cut 5 bases from V and 2 bases from J, with 19 bases between.

Concerning this clonotype: A much larger clone sits a single nucleotide away, making a read error possible. The CDR3 spells CASSPTGANQPQHF. The CDR3 DNA is TGTGCCAGCAGTCCGACAGGGGCCAATCAGCCCCAGCATTTT. The chain joins TRBV6-2 or TRBV6-3 to TRBJ1-5; TRBD1 aligns across 8 bases. The germline CDR1 and CDR2 sequences are MNHEY and SVGEGT. Unmatched junction bases numbered 3, after V lost 5 bases and J lost 3 bases. The CDR3 contains 14 residues.

This clonotype was seen repeatedly, ten times or more. This sequence joins TRBV5-6 and TRBJ2-7, with a weak D call TRBD2 (6 bases). V was trimmed by 3 bases and J by 3 bases, leaving 7 bases between them. Per the germline V gene, CDR1 is SGHDT and CDR2 is YYEEEE. The CDR3 has 12 residues. CDR3 sequence: CASSSAGYEQYF. In DNA, the CDR3 is TGTGCCAGCAGCTCAGCGGGCTACGAGCAGTACTTC.

Many counts were recorded for this clonotype. The CDR3 DNA follows: TGTGCCAGCAGTTTACAGGATTCCTATGGCTACACCTTC. Its translation is CASSLQDSYGYTF. The chain has TRBV12-3 or TRBV12-4 and TRBJ1-2; D is uncertain. V gave up 2 bases and J gave up 4 bases, with 8 bases separating them. CDR3 length: 13 residues.

This clonotype was counted ten times or more. The CDR3 DNA is TGTGCCAGCAGCCCCTACGAGAGTAGCACAGATACGCAGTATTTT. It translates to CASSPYESSTDTQYF. The V gene is TRBV12-3 or TRBV12-4, the J gene TRBJ2-3; D ambiguous. The germline V and J ends were trimmed by 6 bases and 0 bases, with 13 bases remaining between them. The CDR3 consists of 15 residues.

This clonotype was counted at least ten times. V and J are TRBV7-9 and TRBJ2-3, with TRBD2 matching 10 bases. CDR1 is SEHNR and CDR2 is FQNEAQ in the germline V gene (reference sequence). V lost 8 bases, J lost 5 bases, and 13 bases stayed unmatched. The CDR3 is 16 amino acids. The CDR3 here is CASLAGDPKVEDTQYF. The CDR3 nucleotides read TGTGCCAGCCTAGCGGGAGACCCAAAGGTAGAAGATACGCAGTATTTT.

This clonotype was observed a few times. The rearrangement uses TRBV12-3 or TRBV12-4 and TRBJ2-1, with TRBD2 matching 12 bases. The CDR3 spans 16 residues. Trimming at V came to 4 bases and at J to 3 bases, leaving 4 bases not matched to a gene. CDR3 sequence reads: CASSSRTSGVYNEQFF. The CDR3 DNA is TGTGCCAGCAGTTCACGGACTAGCGGGGTCTACAATGAGCAGTTCTTC.

This clonotype was seen only a few times. V and J are TRBV12-3 or TRBV12-4 and TRBJ2-1; D unclear. The V end lost 3 bases, the J end lost 7 bases, and 10 bases lay between the germline ends. The CDR3 is 13 amino acids. As DNA, the CDR3 is TGTGCCAGCAGTTTGAACGGGCAAAATGAGCAGTTCTTC. Its translation: CASSLNGQNEQFF.

There are many counts of this clonotype. V gene TRBV18 combines with J gene TRBJ2-1, with 10 nucleotides matching TRBD1. The germline CDR1 and CDR2 sequences are KGHSH and LQKENI. The junction had 1 base not matched to a gene; V was cut back by 3 bases and J by 8 bases. This CDR3 is 13 amino acids long. CDR3 amino acids: CASSPTGGDEQFF. CDR3 DNA sequence: TGTGCCAGCTCACCGACAGGGGGCGATGAGCAGTTCTTC.

This clonotype was picked up many times. The J gene is TRBJ2-1, the V gene TRBV5-4, with 15 bases identical to TRBD2. Germline V gene lookup returns CDR1 SGHNT and CDR2 YYREEE (reference sequence). The CDR3 contains 17 residues. With V trimmed by 5 bases and J by 9 bases, 12 bases remained unmatched. The CDR3 sequence is CASSPGTSGRWDGEQFF. The CDR3 bases are TGTGCCAGCAGTCCCGGGACTAGCGGGAGGTGGGACGGTGAGCAGTTCTTC. Variable domain in full (rest from reference TRBV5-4 and TRBJ2-1): ETGVTQSPTHLIKTRGQQVTLRCSSQSGHNTVSWYQQALGQGPQFIFQYYREEENGRGNFPPRFSGLQFPNYSSELNVNALELDDSALYLCASSPGTSGRWDGEQFFGPGTRLTVL.